The 20 T cell receptor beta chains in this list originate from one sample, sequenced in a study of cytomegalovirus exposure and HLA in healthy donors. Only in-frame clones appear in the TCRdb table, and some are missing; sequencing was by immunoSEQ multiplex PCR. The table lists roughly 110,000 clones, roughly 90% of them singletons. Sequenced material: PBMCs. The receptors originated from a woman between 18 and 29 years old in good health and CMV-seropositive.

There are a few counts of this clone. The V gene is TRBV5-1, the J gene TRBJ1-6; tentative D call: TRBD1 (5 bases). Trimming shortened V by 0 bases and J by 9 bases, and 10 bases separated the two germline ends. Germline CDR1 and CDR2: SGHRS and YFSETQ. There are 14 residues in the CDR3. Here the CDR3 reads CASSLEGRGSPLHF. CDR3 nucleotide sequence: TGCGCCAGCAGCTTGGAGGGGAGGGGTTCACCCCTCCACTTT.

The CDR3, as DNA: TGTGCCAGCAGTCCCTCGGCCCTTCTAGCGGGGGCCCACGAGCAGTACGTC. Residues: CASSPSALLAGAHEQYV. This chain links TRBV27 with TRBJ2-7; 10 bases are a match to TRBD2. V was pared by 5 bases and J by 5 bases, with 15 bases of the junction left unmatched. Germline V gives CDR1 MNHEY, CDR2 SMNVEV (reference sequence). The CDR3 sequence is 17 residues long.

The chain links TRBV25-1 to TRBJ2-1; weak D call: TRBD1 (6 bases). Germline assignment: CDR1 MGHDK and CDR2 SYGVNS. The CDR3 is 14 amino acids. Trimming cost V 5 bases and J 4 bases, with 12 bases left between them. CDR3 residues: CASSYGGKYNEQFF. The CDR3 coding sequence is TGTGCCAGCAGTTATGGGGGCAAATACAATGAGCAGTTCTTC.

This chain connects TRBV7-9 to TRBJ1-6; 8 bases line up with TRBD1. The J segment lost 9 bases and the V segment lost 3 bases, leaving 10 bases of the junction unmatched. Per germline, CDR1 SEHNR and CDR2 FQNEAQ (reference sequence). This CDR3 contains 16 residues. The CDR3, as DNA: TGTGCCAGCAGCTTCGGGACAACAGGGGGGGCTTCACCCCTCCACTTT. Translating it yields CASSFGTTGGASPLHF.

The rearrangement links TRBV19 to TRBJ1-1; TRBD1 agrees at 10 bases. After removal of 5 bases from V and 7 bases from J, the junction contained 4 bases not matched to a gene. The CDR3 is 13 residues long. Looked up from germline, CDR1 is LNHDA and CDR2 is SQIVND (reference sequence). The CDR3 loop is CASSFGTGDEAFF. The CDR3, as DNA: TGTGCCAGTAGTTTCGGGACAGGGGATGAAGCTTTCTTT.

In this sample, this clone turned up once. The chain joins TRBV11-2 to TRBJ2-5; D uncertain. V was pared by 5 bases and J by 3 bases, with 19 bases between. The CDR3 has 16 residues. From germline, CDR1 is SGHAT and CDR2 FQNNGV. The CDR3 sequence: CASSPHAEKPKETQYF. CDR3 coding DNA: TGTGCCAGCAGCCCCCACGCCGAGAAGCCTAAAGAGACCCAGTACTTC.

The chain uses TRBV5-4 and TRBJ2-1; 10 bases line up with TRBD1. Trimming cost V 0 bases and J 2 bases; bases outside gene matches: 2. The CDR3 runs to 16 residues. The germline V gene has CDR1 SGHNT and CDR2 YYREEE (reference sequence). As DNA, the CDR3 is TGTGCCAGCAGCTTGGGGGGGACAGGGGCCTACAATGAGCAGTTCTTC. It translates to CASSLGGTGAYNEQFF.

The rearrangement uses TRBV14 and TRBJ1-1; 7 bases are a match to TRBD1. Germline CDR1 is SGHDN and CDR2 is FVKESK. The CDR3 covers 17 residues. J lost 0 bases, V lost 0 bases, and 7 bases had no gene match. CDR3 bases: TGTGCCAGCAGCCAAGAAAAGCAGGGGGAGATGAACACTGAAGCTTTCTTT. Translating it yields CASSQEKQGEMNTEAFF.

This chain uses TRBV6-1 with TRBJ1-3, with TRBD1 identical over 10 bases. Trimming at V came to 9 bases and at J to 0 bases, leaving 5 bases not matched to a gene. Germline CDR1 is MNHNS and CDR2 is SASEGT. This CDR3 has 15 amino acids. CDR3 region: CASGQGVSSGNTIYF. The CDR3 bases are TGTGCCAGTGGACAGGGGGTGAGCTCTGGAAACACCATATATTTT.

This clone appeared a few times. The CDR3 here is CASSITGSGSNEQFF. Written as DNA, the CDR3 is TGTGCCAGTAGTATTACAGGGAGTGGGTCCAATGAGCAGTTCTTC. This chain joins TRBV19 and TRBJ2-1, with D possibly being TRBD1 (6 bases). Trimming left V 3 bases short and J 6 bases short, with 15 bases between. CDR1 and CDR2 from the germline V gene are LNHDA and SQIVND (reference sequence). The CDR3 spans 15 residues.

The chain employs TRBV5-5 and TRBJ2-3, with TRBD1 as a possible D gene (6 bases). There are 14 residues in the CDR3. V lost 3 bases and J 2 bases, leaving 10 bases between the germline ends. Looked up from germline, CDR1 is SGHKS and CDR2 is YYEKEE (reference sequence). Written as DNA, the CDR3 is TGTGCCAGCAGCTCAGGACAGAACACAGATACGCAGTATTTT. Amino acid sequence: CASSSGQNTDTQYF.

The chain uses TRBV28 and TRBJ1-2, with D perhaps TRBD1 (6 bases). V shed 6 bases and J shed 5 bases, with 16 bases lying between them. This CDR3 spans 14 amino acids. The germline V gene has CDR1 MDHEN and CDR2 SYDVKM. Written as DNA, the CDR3 is TGTGCCAGCAGGATCCCAGGGGCAGGGTATGGCTACACCTTC. It translates to CASRIPGAGYGYTF.

The sample holds one count of this clone. The chain links TRBV27 to TRBJ1-5, with 9 bases that match TRBD1. Germline loops: CDR1 MNHEY, CDR2 SMNVEV (reference sequence). The V segment lost 4 bases and the J segment 3 bases; nucleotides outside the gene matches: 4. The CDR3 consists of 15 residues. CDR3 in DNA: TGTGCCAGCAGTTCTGGGACAGGGAACAATCAGCCCCAGCATTTT. Translated, it gives CASSSGTGNNQPQHF.

V gene TRBV11-2 combines with J gene TRBJ2-5; tentatively, D is TRBD2 (6 bases). With 3 bases removed from V and 4 bases from J, the gap between germline ends came to 9 bases. The CDR3 runs to 13 residues. CDR1 is SGHAT, CDR2 FQNNGV, per germline. The CDR3 DNA sequence: TGTGCCAGCAGCTTCGGGGGAGGAGAGACCCAGTACTTC. This translates into CASSFGGGETQYF.

The sample holds one count of this clone. The gene calls are TRBV4-2 and TRBJ2-3, with D tentatively TRBD2 (5 bases). The CDR3 runs to 12 residues. The V gene lost 0 bases and the J gene lost 12 bases, with 10 bases spanning the gap. Germline CDR1 is LGHNA and CDR2 is YNFKEQ. CDR3 DNA: TGTGCCAGCAGCCAAGAGGCGGGTAACCAGTATTTT. It yields the protein CASSQEAGNQYF.

The rearrangement uses TRBV11-2 and TRBJ2-1; TRBD2 matches 10 bases. V shed 5 bases, J shed 3 bases, and the junction held 7 bases outside the gene matches. The CDR3 has 16 residues. In germline, CDR1 is SGHAT, CDR2 FQNNGV. Here the CDR3 reads CASSPRTSGDYNEQFF. The CDR3 region has the DNA TGTGCCAGCAGCCCCCGGACTAGCGGCGACTACAATGAGCAGTTCTTC.

This rearrangement joins TRBV7-9 to TRBJ1-2, with D uncertain. The CDR3 spans 13 residues. The V gene's germline CDR1 is SEHNR and CDR2 FQNEAQ (reference sequence). Trimming took 3 bases from V and 3 from J, leaving 8 bases between them. This CDR3 reads CASSFFGDYGYTF. The DNA of the CDR3 is TGTGCCAGCAGCTTCTTCGGAGACTATGGCTACACCTTC.

This chain links TRBV7-2 with TRBJ2-1, with D maybe TRBD1 (6 bases). CDR1 is SGHTA and CDR2 is FQGNSA in the germline V gene. V lost 4 bases, J lost 3 bases, and 16 bases lay in between. The CDR3 consists of 16 residues. CDR3: CASSSQGSVDYNEQFF. CDR3 DNA sequence: TGTGCCAGCAGCTCCCAGGGGAGCGTGGACTACAATGAGCAGTTCTTC.

This chain's CDR3 is CASSLGAGGGEAFF. DNA of the CDR3: TGTGCCAGCAGCTTAGGAGCGGGCGGGGGCGAAGCTTTCTTT. The gene calls are TRBV7-9 and TRBJ1-1; a weak D match, TRBD1 (6 bases). This CDR3 has 14 amino acids. The germline gives CDR1 SEHNR, CDR2 FQNEAQ (reference sequence). Trimming removed 1 base at V and 8 bases at J, with 14 bases between.

The chain combines TRBV2 with TRBJ2-7; D is unresolved. The V end lost 7 bases, the J end lost 7 bases, and 20 bases lay between the germline ends. Germline V gene sequence: CDR1 SNHLY, CDR2 FYNNEI. This CDR3 contains 14 residues. In nucleotides, the CDR3 is TGTGCCAGCACCCCAGGCCCCGCCATGGAAGAGCAGTACTTC. Protein product: CASTPGPAMEEQYF. The full variable domain, its missing parts supplied by reference TRBV2 and TRBJ2-7, is EPEVTQTPSHQVTQMGQEVILRCVPISNHLYFYWYRQILGQKVEFLVSFYNNEISEKSEIFDDQFSVERPDGSNFTLKIRSTKLEDSAMYFCASTPGPAMEEQYFGPGTRLTVT.